This record looks at one T cell receptor (beta chain) sequence and its context. The sample belongs to a study of Ad26.COV2.S vaccination and SARS-CoV-2 variants. Study details: Participants got Ad26.COV2.S intramuscularly, once or twice 56 days apart.

The CDR3 totals 17 residues. Trimming removed 4 bases from V and 0 bases from J, with 17 bases in between. The germline V gene encodes CDR1 MDHEN and CDR2 SYDVKM. TCRdb's copy holds only in-frame clones and misses some; the assay was immunoSEQ multiplex PCR. This sample has over 300,000 clones; approximately 83% occur once, and the top ten carry 7% to 9.5%. Treatment noted: some 19 received Ad26.COV2.S at low or high dose, single or two shots; about five received placebo; per-sample allocation not given. Sampling occurred on day 63 after the first vaccine or placebo injection. Within Boston, the person who donated was an adult of 18-55 years.

The clonotype was recovered from a person aged 18-60 years who received the Ad26.COV2.S COVID-19 vaccine or a placebo. The sequencing used peripheral blood, collected in a trial of Ad26.COV2.S vaccine versus placebo. The genes are TRBV28 and TRBJ2-3; D may correspond to TRBD1 or TRBD2 (5 bases each). Here the CDR3 DNA reads TGTGCCAGCAGTTCGCCCTGGGACCGATCTAGCACAGATACGCAGTATTTT. This encodes CASSSPWDRSSTDTQYF.